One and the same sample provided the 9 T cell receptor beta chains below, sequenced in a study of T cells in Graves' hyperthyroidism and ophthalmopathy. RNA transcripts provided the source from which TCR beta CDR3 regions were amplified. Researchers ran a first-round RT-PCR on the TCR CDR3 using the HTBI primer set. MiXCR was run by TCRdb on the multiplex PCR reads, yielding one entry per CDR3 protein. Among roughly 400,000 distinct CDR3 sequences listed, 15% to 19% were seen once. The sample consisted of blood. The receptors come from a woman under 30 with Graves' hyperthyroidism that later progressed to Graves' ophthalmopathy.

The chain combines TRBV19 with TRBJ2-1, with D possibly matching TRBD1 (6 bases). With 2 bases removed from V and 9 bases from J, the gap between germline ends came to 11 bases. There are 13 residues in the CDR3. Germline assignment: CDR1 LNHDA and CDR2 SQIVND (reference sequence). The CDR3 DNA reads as TGTGCCAGTAGTATAAACCTACAGGGTGAGCAGTTCTTC. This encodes CASSINLQGEQFF.

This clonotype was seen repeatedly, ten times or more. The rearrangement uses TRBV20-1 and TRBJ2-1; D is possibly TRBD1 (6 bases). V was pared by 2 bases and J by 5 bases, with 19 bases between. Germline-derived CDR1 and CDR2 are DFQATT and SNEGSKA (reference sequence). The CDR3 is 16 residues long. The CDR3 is CSARRAGAGSNNEQFF. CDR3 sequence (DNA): TGCAGTGCTAGAAGGGCAGGGGCAGGGAGTAACAATGAGCAGTTCTTC.

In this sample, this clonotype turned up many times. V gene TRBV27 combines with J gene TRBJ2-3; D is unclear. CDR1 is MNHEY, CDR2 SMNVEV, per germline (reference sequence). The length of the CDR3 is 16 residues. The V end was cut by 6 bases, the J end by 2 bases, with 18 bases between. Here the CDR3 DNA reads TGTGCCAGCAGAGACCCCTTCGGAGTCCTCACAGATACGCAGTATTTT. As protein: CASRDPFGVLTDTQYF.

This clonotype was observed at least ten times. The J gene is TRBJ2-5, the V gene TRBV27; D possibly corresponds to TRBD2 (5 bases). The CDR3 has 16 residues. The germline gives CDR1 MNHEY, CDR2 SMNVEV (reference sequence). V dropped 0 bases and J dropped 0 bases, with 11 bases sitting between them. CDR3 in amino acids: CASSLSYAGHQETQYF. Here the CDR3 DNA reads TGTGCCAGCAGTTTATCGTACGCGGGCCACCAAGAGACCCAGTACTTC.

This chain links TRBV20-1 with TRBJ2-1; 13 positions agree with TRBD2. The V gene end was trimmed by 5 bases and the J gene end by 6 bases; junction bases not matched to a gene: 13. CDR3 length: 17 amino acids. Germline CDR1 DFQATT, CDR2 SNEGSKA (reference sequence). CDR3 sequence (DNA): TGCAGTGCTGATGGGACTAGCGGGACCCCACGATCCAATGAGCAGTTCTTC. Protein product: CSADGTSGTPRSNEQFF.

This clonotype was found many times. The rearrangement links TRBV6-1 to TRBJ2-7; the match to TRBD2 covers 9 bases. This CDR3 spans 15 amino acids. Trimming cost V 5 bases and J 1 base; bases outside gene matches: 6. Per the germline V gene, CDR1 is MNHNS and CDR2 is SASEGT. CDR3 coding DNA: TGTGCCAGCAGTCTTAGCGGGAGTCTGTCCTACGAGCAGTACTTC. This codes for CASSLSGSLSYEQYF.

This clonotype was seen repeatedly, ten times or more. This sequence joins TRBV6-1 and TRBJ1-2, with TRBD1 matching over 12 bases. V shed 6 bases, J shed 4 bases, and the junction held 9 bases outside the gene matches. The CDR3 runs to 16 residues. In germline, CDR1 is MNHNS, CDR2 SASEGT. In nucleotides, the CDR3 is TGTGCCAGCAGATCCGGGACAGGGGGCGCTGGCTATGGCTACACCTTC. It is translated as CASRSGTGGAGYGYTF.

DNA for the CDR3: TGCGCCAGCAGCAGTCGGGAGGTGGGGGCCTCCTACAATGAGCAGTTCTTC. Translating it yields CASSSREVGASYNEQFF. The V and J genes are TRBV5-1 and TRBJ2-1, with D maybe TRBD2 (7 bases). V shed 4 bases and J shed 0 bases, with 17 bases lying between them. CDR1 and CDR2 from the germline V gene are SGHRS and YFSETQ. The length of the CDR3 is 17 residues.

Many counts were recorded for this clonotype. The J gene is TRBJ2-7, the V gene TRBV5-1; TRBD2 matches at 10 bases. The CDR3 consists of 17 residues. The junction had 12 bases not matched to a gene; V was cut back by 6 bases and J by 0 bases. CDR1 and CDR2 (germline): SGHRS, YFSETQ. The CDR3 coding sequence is TGCGCCAGCAAGAAGACGAAAGTAGCGGGAGGCTCCTACGAGCAGTACTTC. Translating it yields CASKKTKVAGGSYEQYF.